This note documents a single T cell receptor beta chain sequence. Its antigen remains unknown. The data originate from a study of blood T cells in healthy people across ages. The CDR3 covers 17 residues. Per germline, CDR1 LGHNT and CDR2 FRNRAP. V was pared by 2 bases and J by 6 bases, with 20 bases between. Every sample yielded at least 6.5 million isolated PBMCs. The study's findings and limits: Roughly linear declines in TCR beta diversity per million T cells occurred with age.

The second PCR ran roughly 7 to 12 cycles with a sample-barcoded 5' primer and J-beta primers. TCRdb independently ran MiXCR on the 5' RACE reads; one entry per CDR3 protein. The sample holds approximately 800,000 distinct CDR3 sequences, 56% seen once. This rearrangement joins TRBV12-5 to TRBJ2-1; D remains unclear. Material: blood. The origin of this receptor is a man in his forties in good health. The CDR3 sequence: CASGLQTVGGEPNEQFF. Here the CDR3 DNA reads TGTGCTAGTGGTTTGCAGACGGTGGGTGGGGAACCCAATGAGCAGTTCTTC.